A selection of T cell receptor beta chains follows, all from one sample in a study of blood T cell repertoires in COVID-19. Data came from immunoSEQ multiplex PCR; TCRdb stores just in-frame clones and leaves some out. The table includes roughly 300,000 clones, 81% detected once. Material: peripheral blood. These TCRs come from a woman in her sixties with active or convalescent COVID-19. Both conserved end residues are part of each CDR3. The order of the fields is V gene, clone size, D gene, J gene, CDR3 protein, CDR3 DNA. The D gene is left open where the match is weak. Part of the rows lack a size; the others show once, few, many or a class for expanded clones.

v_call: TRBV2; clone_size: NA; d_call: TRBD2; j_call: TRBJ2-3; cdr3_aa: CASRETTSGSTDTQYF; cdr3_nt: TGTGCCAGCAGAGAAACTACTAGCGGAAGCACAGATACGCAGTATTTT
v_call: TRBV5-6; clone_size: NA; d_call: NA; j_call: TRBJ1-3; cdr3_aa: CASSSFGNTIYF; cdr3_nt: TGTGCCAGCAGCTCATTCGGAAACACCATATATTTT
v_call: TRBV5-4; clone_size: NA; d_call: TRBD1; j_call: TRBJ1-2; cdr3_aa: CASSLGTGVDGYTF; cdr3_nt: TGTGCCAGCAGCTTGGGGACAGGGGTAGATGGCTACACCTTC
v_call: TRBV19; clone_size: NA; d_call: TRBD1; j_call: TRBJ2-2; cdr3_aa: CASRGDRDTGELFF; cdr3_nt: TGTGCCAGTAGGGGGGACAGGGACACCGGGGAGCTGTTTTTT
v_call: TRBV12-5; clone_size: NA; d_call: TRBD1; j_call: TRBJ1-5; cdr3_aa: CASGLVLGGTGRVPQHF; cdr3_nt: TGTGCTAGTGGTTTGGTCTTGGGGGGGACAGGGAGAGTGCCCCAGCATTTT
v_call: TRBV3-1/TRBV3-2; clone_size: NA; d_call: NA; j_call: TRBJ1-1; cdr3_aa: CASSQWGPGTEAFF; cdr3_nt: TGTGCCAGCAGCCAATGGGGGCCGGGCACTGAAGCTTTCTTT
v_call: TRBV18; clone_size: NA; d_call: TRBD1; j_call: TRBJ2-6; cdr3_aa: CASLDRGDGGSGANVLTF; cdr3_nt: TGTGCCAGCTTAGACAGGGGAGATGGTGGCTCTGGGGCCAACGTCCTGACTTTC
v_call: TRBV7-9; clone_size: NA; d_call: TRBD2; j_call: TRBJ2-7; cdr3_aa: CASSPPGGAEQYF; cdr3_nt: TGTGCCAGCAGCCCGCCCGGGGGGGCAGAGCAGTACTTC
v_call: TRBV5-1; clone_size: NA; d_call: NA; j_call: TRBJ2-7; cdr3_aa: CASSLAMSGLYEQYF; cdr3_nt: TGCGCCAGCAGCTTGGCCATGTCGGGACTTTACGAGCAGTACTTC
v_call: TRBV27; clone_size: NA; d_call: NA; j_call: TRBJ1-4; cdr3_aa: CASSLSTRELVPKLFF; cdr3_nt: TGTGCCAGCAGTTTATCGACCCGGGAGCTGGTACCAAAACTGTTTTTT
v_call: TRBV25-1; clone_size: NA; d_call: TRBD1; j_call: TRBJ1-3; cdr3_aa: CASTAGGRDTIYF; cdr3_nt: TGTGCCAGCACCGCAGGGGGCAGGGACACCATATATTTT
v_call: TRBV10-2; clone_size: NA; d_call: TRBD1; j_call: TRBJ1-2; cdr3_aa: CASSAEGATGHYGYTF; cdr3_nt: TGCGCCAGCAGTGCCGAGGGGGCGACAGGGCACTATGGCTACACCTTC
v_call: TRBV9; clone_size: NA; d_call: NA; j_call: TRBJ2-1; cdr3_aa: CASSFGTAYNEQFF; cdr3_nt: TGTGCCAGCAGCTTTGGGACTGCCTACAATGAGCAGTTCTTC
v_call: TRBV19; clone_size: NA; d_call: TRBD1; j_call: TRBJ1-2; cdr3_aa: CASSFTGGRNYGYTF; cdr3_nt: TGTGCCAGTAGTTTCACAGGGGGACGTAACTATGGCTACACCTTC
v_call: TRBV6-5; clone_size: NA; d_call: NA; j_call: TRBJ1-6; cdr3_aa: CASTKGNSPLHF; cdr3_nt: TGTGCCAGCACCAAGGGGAATTCACCCCTCCACTTT
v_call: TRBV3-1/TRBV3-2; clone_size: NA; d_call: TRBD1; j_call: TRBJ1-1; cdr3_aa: CASSGTGVTEAFF; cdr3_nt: TGTGCCAGCTCCGGGACAGGGGTCACTGAAGCTTTCTTT
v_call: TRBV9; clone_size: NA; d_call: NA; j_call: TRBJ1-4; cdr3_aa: CASSVAGGTNEKLFF; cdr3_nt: TGTGCCAGCAGCGTAGCGGGGGGAACTAATGAAAAACTGTTTTTT
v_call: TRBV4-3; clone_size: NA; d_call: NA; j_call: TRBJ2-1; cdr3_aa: CASSQEVVARNEQFF; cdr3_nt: TGCGCCAGCAGCCAAGAAGTGGTAGCGCGGAATGAGCAGTTCTTC
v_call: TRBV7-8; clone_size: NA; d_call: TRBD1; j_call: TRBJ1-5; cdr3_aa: CASDKEDRGLQPQHF; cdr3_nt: TGTGCCAGCGACAAGGAGGACAGGGGGCTTCAGCCCCAGCATTTT
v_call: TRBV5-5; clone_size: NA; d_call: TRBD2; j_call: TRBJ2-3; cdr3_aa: CASSNLAGGFRTDTQYF; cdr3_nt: TGTGCCAGCAGTAACCTAGCGGGGGGCTTCCGCACAGATACGCAGTATTTT
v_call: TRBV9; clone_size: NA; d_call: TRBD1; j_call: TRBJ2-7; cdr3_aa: CASSAGQGAGEQYF; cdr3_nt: TGTGCCAGCAGCGCCGGACAGGGGGCGGGCGAGCAGTACTTC
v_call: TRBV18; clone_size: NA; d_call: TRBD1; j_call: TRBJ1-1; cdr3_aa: CASSPLPGQLNTEAFF; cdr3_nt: TGTGCCAGCTCACCTTTACCGGGACAGCTGAACACTGAAGCTTTCTTT
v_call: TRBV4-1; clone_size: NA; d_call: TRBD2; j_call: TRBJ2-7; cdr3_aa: CASSQVSGGAPYEQYF; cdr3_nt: TGCGCCAGCAGCCAAGTATCGGGGGGGGCCCCCTACGAGCAGTACTTC
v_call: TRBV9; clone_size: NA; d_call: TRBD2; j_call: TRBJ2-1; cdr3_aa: CASSATSLAYNEQFF; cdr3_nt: TGTGCCAGCAGCGCGACTAGCCTGGCGTACAATGAGCAGTTCTTC
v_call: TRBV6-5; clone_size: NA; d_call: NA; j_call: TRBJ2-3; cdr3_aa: CASGQDTQYF; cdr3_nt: TGTGCCAGCGGCCAGGATACGCAGTATTTT
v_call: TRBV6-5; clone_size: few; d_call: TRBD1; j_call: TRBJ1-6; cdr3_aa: CASSNYRGPNSPLHF; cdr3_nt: TGTGCCAGCAGTAACTACAGGGGCCCTAATTCACCCCTCCACTTT
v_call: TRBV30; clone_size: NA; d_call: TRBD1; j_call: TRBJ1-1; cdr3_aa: CAWRPNRGRAFF; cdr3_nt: TGTGCCTGGAGACCAAACAGGGGACGGGCTTTCTTT
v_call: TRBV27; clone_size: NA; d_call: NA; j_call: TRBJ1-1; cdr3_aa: CASSLTEITEAFF; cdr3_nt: TGTGCCAGCAGTTTGACAGAGATTACTGAAGCTTTCTTT
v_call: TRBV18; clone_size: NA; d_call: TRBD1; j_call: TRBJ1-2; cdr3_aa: CASSPSGGGGNSYGYTF; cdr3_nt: TGTGCCAGCTCACCCTCGGGAGGGGGCGGAAACTCCTATGGCTACACCTTC
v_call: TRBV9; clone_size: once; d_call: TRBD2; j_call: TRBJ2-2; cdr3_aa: CASSVALAGGSNTGELFF; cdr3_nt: TGTGCCAGCAGCGTAGCTTTAGCGGGGGGCTCGAACACCGGGGAGCTGTTTTTT
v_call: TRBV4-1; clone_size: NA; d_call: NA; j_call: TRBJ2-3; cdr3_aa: CASSQEGLSTTTQYF; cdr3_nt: TGCGCCAGCAGCCAAGAGGGACTTTCTACCACTACGCAGTATTTT
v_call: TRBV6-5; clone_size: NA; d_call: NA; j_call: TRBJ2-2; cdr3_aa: CASSYTSTTGELFF; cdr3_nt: TGTGCCAGCAGTTACACTTCTACCACCGGGGAGCTGTTTTTT
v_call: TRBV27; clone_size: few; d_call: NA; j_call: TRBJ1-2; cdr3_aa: CASMGGHYGYTF; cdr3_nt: TGTGCCAGCATGGGGGGTCACTATGGCTACACCTTC
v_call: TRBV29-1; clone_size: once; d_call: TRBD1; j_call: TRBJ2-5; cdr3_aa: CSAGQGPPETQYF; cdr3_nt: TGCAGCGCTGGACAGGGGCCCCCAGAGACCCAGTACTTC
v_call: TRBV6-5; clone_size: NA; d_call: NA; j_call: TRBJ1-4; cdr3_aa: CASSSRGNEKLFF; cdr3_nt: TGTGCCAGCAGTAGCCGGGGGAATGAAAAACTGTTTTTT
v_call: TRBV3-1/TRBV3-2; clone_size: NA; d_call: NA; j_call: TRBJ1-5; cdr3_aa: CASSQVQGRNQPQHF; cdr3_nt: TGTGCCAGCAGCCAAGTACAGGGCCGCAATCAGCCCCAGCATTTT
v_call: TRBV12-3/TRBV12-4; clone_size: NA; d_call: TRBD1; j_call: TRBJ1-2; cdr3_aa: CASSLQGASYTF; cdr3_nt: TGTGCCAGCAGCCTACAGGGGGCCAGCTACACCTTC
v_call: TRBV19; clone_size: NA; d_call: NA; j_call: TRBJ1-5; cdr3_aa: CASSIIVEQGSNQPQHF; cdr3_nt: TGTGCCAGTAGTATAATAGTCGAACAGGGAAGCAATCAGCCCCAGCATTTT
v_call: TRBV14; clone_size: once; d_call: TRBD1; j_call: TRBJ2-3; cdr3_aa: CASSPRQGVGWDTQYF; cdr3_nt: TGTGCCAGCAGCCCCCGACAGGGGGTAGGTTGGGATACGCAGTATTTT
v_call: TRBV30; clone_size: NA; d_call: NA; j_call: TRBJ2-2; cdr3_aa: CAWTRTAFSGELFF; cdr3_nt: TGTGCCTGGACCCGGACAGCCTTTTCCGGGGAGCTGTTTTTT
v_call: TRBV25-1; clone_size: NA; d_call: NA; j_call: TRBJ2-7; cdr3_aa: CASSEYRGPYEQYF; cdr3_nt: TGTGCCAGCAGTGAATACCGAGGTCCCTACGAGCAGTACTTC
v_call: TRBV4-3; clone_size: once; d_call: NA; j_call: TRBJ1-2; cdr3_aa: CASSQARDLGGYTF; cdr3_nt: TGCGCCAGCAGCCAAGCAAGGGACTTGGGTGGCTACACCTTC
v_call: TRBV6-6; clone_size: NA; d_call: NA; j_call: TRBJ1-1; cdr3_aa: CATSLSGIEAFF; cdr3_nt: TGTGCCACCTCCCTTTCGGGTATTGAAGCTTTCTTT
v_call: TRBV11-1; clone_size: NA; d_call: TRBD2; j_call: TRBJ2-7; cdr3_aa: CASSPFGGIPGEQYF; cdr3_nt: TGTGCCAGCAGCCCGTTCGGGGGGATCCCCGGGGAGCAGTACTTC
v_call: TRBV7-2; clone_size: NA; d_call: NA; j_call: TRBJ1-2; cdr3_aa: CASSLAPGDYGYTF; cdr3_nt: TGTGCCAGCAGCTTAGCCCCAGGCGACTATGGCTACACCTTC
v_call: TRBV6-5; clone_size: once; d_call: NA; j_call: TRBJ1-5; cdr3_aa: CASRPDLLGGQPQHF; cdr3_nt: TGTGCCAGCAGGCCCGATCTCCTGGGAGGTCAGCCCCAGCATTTT
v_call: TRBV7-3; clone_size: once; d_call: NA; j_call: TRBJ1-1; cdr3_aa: CASSLTSTGGTEAFF; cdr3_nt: TGTGCCAGCAGCTTAACCTCGACGGGAGGCACTGAAGCTTTCTTT